The sample holds one count of the clone carrying this T cell receptor (beta chain). The sample belongs to a study of blood T cell repertoires in COVID-19. Germline V gene lookup returns CDR1 SGHRS and CDR2 YFSETQ. The CDR3 length is 17 residues. V lost 4 bases to trimming and J lost 5 bases; unmatched junction nucleotides: 16. The assay was immunoSEQ multiplex PCR, and TCRdb's table has in-frame clones only and misses some. Altogether 150,000 to 200,000 clones are present, 86% being singletons, with the ten largest covering about 9.6%. What was sequenced was PBMCs or T cells enriched from blood (not recorded which). This chain links TRBV5-1 with TRBJ1-1, with 8 bases identical to TRBD1. This clonotype was sampled from a woman aged 30 to 39 who had recovered from COVID-19. The CDR3 sequence: CASSLSGIRGPGTEAFF. Written as DNA, the CDR3 is TGCGCCAGCAGCCTATCGGGAATCAGGGGGCCTGGGACTGAAGCTTTCTTT.